The 5 T cell receptor beta chains in this list originate from one sample, sequenced in a study of blood T cell repertoires in COVID-19. Clones were read by immunoSEQ multiplex PCR, and TCRdb kept only the in-frame ones, dropping some. The sample lists fewer than 250,000 clones, 65% to 85% occurring once. Source material: peripheral blood. Receptor source: an elderly woman with acute or convalescent COVID-19.

This clone came up a few times. The chain combines TRBV11-1 with TRBJ2-2; TRBD1 agrees at 7 bases. Germline V CDR1 and CDR2: SGHAT, FQDESV (reference sequence). This CDR3 region has 15 residues. Trimming at V came to 6 bases and at J to 5 bases, leaving 9 bases not matched to a gene. In DNA form, the CDR3 reads TGTGCCAGCAGTAACCGGGACAGACTTACCGGGGAGCTGTTTTTT. Translating it yields CASSNRDRLTGELFF.

V usage is TRBV9 and J usage is TRBJ2-1; 10 nucleotides align to TRBD2. V was pared by 0 bases and J by 4 bases, with 13 bases of the junction left unmatched. Germline V gene lookup returns CDR1 SGDLS and CDR2 YYNGEE. The CDR3 spans 19 residues. CDR3 residues: CASSVDPVRLAGVYNEQFF. The CDR3 region has the DNA TGTGCCAGCAGCGTAGACCCCGTTCGTCTAGCGGGGGTTTACAATGAGCAGTTCTTC.

This clone was seen only once. This chain joins TRBV10-1 and TRBJ1-6; tentatively, D is TRBD1 (5 bases). Germline-derived CDR1 and CDR2 are WNHNN and SYGVQD (reference sequence). The CDR3 totals 13 residues. V dropped 4 bases and J dropped 10 bases, with 11 bases sitting between them. The DNA for the CDR3 is TGCGCCAGCAGTGCGGGGGTAAACTCACCCCTCCACTTT. This translates into CASSAGVNSPLHF.

The chain has TRBV3-1 (or the pseudogene TRBV3-2) and TRBJ2-3, with TRBD2 identical over 10 bases. The CDR3 extends over 18 amino acids. V lost 4 bases and J lost 0; bases outside the gene matches: 10. Germline CDR1 LGHDT, CDR2 YNNKEL (reference sequence). The CDR3 DNA follows: TGTGCCAGCAGCCTCCTAGGGCTAGCGGGGGCCAGCACAGATACGCAGTATTTT. It yields the protein CASSLLGLAGASTDTQYF.

This rearrangement joins TRBV30 to TRBJ2-2, with D possibly matching TRBD1 (6 bases). CDR1 is GTSNPN and CDR2 is SVGIG in the germline V gene (reference sequence). Trimming left V 6 bases short and J 0 bases short, with 17 bases between. This CDR3 spans 16 amino acids. The CDR3 reads CACRERGTANTGELFF. CDR3 bases: TGTGCCTGTCGAGAAAGGGGGACCGCGAACACCGGGGAGCTGTTTTTT.